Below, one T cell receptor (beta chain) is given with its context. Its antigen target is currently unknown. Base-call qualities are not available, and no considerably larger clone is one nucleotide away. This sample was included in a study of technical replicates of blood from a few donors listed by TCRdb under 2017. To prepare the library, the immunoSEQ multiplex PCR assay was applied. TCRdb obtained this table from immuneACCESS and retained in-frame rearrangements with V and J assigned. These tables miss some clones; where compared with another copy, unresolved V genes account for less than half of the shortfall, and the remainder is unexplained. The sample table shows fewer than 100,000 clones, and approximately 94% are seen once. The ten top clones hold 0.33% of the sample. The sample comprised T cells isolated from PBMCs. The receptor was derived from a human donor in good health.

The DNA reads TGTGCCAGCAGACCCACCCAACAGGAGAATGAAAAACTGTTTTTT. This encodes CASRPTQQENEKLFF. Recombination joined TRBV6-5 with TRBJ1-4, with TRBD1 tentatively as D gene (5 bases match). Reading from cysteine to phenylalanine, the CDR3 counts 15 amino acids. Only CDR3 DNA is held: 45 bases, read in frame from base 1. The trim is 6 bases for V and 5 bases for J, with a gap of 16 bases between the germline ends. CDR1 and CDR2, per the germline V gene, are MNHEY and SVGAGI.